One T cell receptor beta chain is described in this entry. Its antigen is currently unknown. This CDR3 spans 15 amino acids. V shed 4 bases and J 2 bases; nucleotides not matched to a gene: 5. The germline CDR1 and CDR2 sequences are SGHVS and FQNEAQ. Preparation of the TCRbeta library was carried out with unique molecular identifiers. MiXCR, run by TCRdb on the PCR reads, gives a single entry per CDR3 protein. The table has around 960,000 distinct CDR3 sequences, roughly 29% seen once. The data derive from a study of T-cell reconstitution after alpha-beta-depleted transplantation in children. Study-wide findings and caveats: Newly generated T cells supplied most T-cell counts and diversity one year post-transplant. Elevated TCRbeta diversity at day 60 was traced, in some patients, to surviving recipient T cells and thymic progenitors. Alpha-beta T cells about two months after transplant reportedly derived from several hundred expanded graft clones.

The receptor was isolated from a boy under two years old who had a stem cell transplant for SCID, so the T cells may come from the graft donor. The material sequenced was PBMCs, mostly from graft donor cells, taken 360 days after TCRalphabeta/CD19-depleted stem cell transplant. This chain connects TRBV7-8 to TRBJ1-5; 7 nucleotides agree with TRBD1. The CDR3 region is CASSSGTAGNQPQHF. CDR3 nucleotide sequence: TGTGCCAGCAGCTCCGGGACAGCCGGCAATCAGCCCCAGCATTTT.